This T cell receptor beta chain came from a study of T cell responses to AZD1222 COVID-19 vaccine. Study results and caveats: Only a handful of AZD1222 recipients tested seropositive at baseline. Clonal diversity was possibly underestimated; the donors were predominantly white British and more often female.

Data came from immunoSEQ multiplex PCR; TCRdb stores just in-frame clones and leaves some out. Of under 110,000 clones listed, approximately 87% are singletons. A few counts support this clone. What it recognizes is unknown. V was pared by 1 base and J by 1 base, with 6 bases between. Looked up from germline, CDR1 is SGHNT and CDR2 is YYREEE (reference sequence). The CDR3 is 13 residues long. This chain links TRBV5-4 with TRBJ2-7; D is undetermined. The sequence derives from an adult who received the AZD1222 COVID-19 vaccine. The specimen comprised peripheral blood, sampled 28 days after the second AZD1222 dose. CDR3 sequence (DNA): TGTGCCAGCAGCTTGTCCGCTTCCTACGAGCAGTACTTC. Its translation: CASSLSASYEQYF. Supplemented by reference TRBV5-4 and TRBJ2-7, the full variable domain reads ETGVTQSPTHLIKTRGQQVTLRCSSQSGHNTVSWYQQALGQGPQFIFQYYREEENGRGNFPPRFSGLQFPNYSSELNVNALELDDSALYLCASSLSASYEQYFGPGTRLTVT.